This T cell receptor (beta chain) was recovered during a study of blood T cell repertoires in COVID-19. Only in-frame clones appear in the TCRdb table, and some are missing; sequencing was by immunoSEQ multiplex PCR. Of approximately 240,000 clones in the sample, 80% to 90% are singletons; the top ten hold approximately 1.3%. V gave up 5 bases and J gave up 6 bases; unmatched junction bases: 7. This CDR3 contains 15 residues. Germline values: CDR1 SGHVS, CDR2 FQNEAQ. J is TRBJ2-1 and V is TRBV7-8, with 10 nucleotides matching TRBD2. The sequencing input was peripheral blood. The receptor's source is a woman aged 40 to 50 who had recovered from COVID-19. The CDR3 DNA reads as TGTGCCAGCAGCACCCGGACTAGCGGCGGCAATGAGCAGTTCTTC. Encoded protein: CASSTRTSGGNEQFF.